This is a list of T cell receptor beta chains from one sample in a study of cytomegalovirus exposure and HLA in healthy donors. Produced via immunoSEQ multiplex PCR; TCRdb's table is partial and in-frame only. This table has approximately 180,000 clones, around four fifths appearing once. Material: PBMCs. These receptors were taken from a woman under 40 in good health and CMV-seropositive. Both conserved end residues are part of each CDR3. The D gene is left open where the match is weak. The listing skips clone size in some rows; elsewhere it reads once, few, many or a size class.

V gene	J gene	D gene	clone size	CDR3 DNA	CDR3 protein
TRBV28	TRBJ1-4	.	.	TGTGCCAGCAGCCTACCGGACACCGGACGCGAAAAACTGTTTTTT	CASSLPDTGREKLFF
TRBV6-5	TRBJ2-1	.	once	TGTGCCAGCAGCCCGGGGAGCTCCTACAATGAGCAGTTCTTC	CASSPGSSYNEQFF
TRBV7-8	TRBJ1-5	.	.	TGTGCCAGCAGCTTACGGGAGGGCGATCAGCCCCAGCATTTT	CASSLREGDQPQHF
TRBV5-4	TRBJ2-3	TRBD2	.	TGTGCCAGCAGCCTACCTGGACTAGCGGGAGGGAAAGATACGCAGTATTTT	CASSLPGLAGGKDTQYF
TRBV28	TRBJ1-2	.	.	TGTGCCATTGGGCCCCAATATGGCTACACCTTC	CAIGPQYGYTF
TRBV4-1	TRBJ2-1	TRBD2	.	TGCGCCAGCAGCCAAGATCCGACTAGCGGGTACAATGAGCAGTTCTTC	CASSQDPTSGYNEQFF
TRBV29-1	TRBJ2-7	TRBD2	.	TGCAGCGTTTTAGGGCAGGGAGGGAGTGAGCAGTACTTC	CSVLGQGGSEQYF
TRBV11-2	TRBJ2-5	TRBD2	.	TGTGCCAGCAGCTTAGGGGGGGGGTACCAAGAGACCCAGTACTTC	CASSLGGGYQETQYF
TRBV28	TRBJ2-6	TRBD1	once	TGTGCCAGCAGCCAAACCGTGTGGGGGACAGGAAACTCTGGGGCCAACGTCCTGACTTTC	CASSQTVWGTGNSGANVLTF
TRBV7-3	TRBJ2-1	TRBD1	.	TGTGCCAGCAGCTTAACGGACAGGGGAGATGAGCAGTTCTTC	CASSLTDRGDEQFF
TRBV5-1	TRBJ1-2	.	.	TGCGCCAGCAGCAAGGACAGCCCTCTCTATGGCTACACCTTC	CASSKDSPLYGYTF
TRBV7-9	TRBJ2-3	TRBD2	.	TGTGCCAGCAGCCCTAGCGGGTCTAGCACAGATACGCAGTATTTT	CASSPSGSSTDTQYF
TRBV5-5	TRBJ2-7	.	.	TGTGCCAGCAGCTTGGAGGGACAACACTACGAGCAGTACTTC	CASSLEGQHYEQYF
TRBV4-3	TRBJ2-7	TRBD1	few	TGCGCCAGCAGCCAAGGACACAGGGGCGAGCAGTACTTC	CASSQGHRGEQYF
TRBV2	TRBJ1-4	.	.	TGTGCCAGCAGCGGGGAGGGGAGAAGTGAAAAACTGTTTTTT	CASSGEGRSEKLFF
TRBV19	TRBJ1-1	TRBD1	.	TGTGCCAGTAGTCCGGGGACAGGGGGAGCGACTAGGAACACTGAAGCTTTCTTT	CASSPGTGGATRNTEAFF
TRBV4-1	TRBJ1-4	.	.	TGCGCCAGCAGCCCACAGGAAAATGGTGAAAAACTGTTTTTT	CASSPQENGEKLFF
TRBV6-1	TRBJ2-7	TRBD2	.	TGTGCCAGCAGTGAAGTTAAGGGGACTAGTGGGACCTACGAGCAGTACTTC	CASSEVKGTSGTYEQYF
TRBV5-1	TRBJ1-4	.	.	TGCGCCAGCAGCTTGGCAGGGGTTGGTGAAAAACTGTTTTTT	CASSLAGVGEKLFF
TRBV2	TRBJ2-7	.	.	TGTGCCAGCAGTGAGGTAGGGAGTGGATACGAGCAGTACTTC	CASSEVGSGYEQYF
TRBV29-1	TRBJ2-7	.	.	TGCAGCGCCCTCGACAGCTTCACCTCCTACGAGCAGTACTTC	CSALDSFTSYEQYF
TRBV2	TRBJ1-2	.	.	TGTGCCAGCAGTGAATCCAGGGGTAACTATGGCTACACCTTC	CASSESRGNYGYTF
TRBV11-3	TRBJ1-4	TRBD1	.	TGTGCCAGCAGCTTACCTCCGGACAGGGTAGGAGAAAAACTGTTTTTT	CASSLPPDRVGEKLFF
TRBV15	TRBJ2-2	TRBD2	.	TGTGCCACCAGCAGAGATTTGGGGAGGGCGATAGCGGGAGGGCCCACCGGGGAGCTGTTTTTT	CATSRDLGRAIAGGPTGELFF
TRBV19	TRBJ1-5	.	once	TGTGCCAGTAGTATCGAGGGAAACAATCAGCCCCAGCATTTT	CASSIEGNNQPQHF